The 8 T cell receptor beta chains presented below share a single source sample, sequenced in a study of CD8 T cells in Susac syndrome. Reverse transcription of about 0.5 to 1 ug RNA used random hexamers. TCRdb reprocessed the immunoSEQ multiplex PCR reads via MiXCR and lists one record per CDR3 protein. Among 150,000 to 200,000 distinct CDR3 sequences listed, about 90% were seen once. Sequenced: CD4+ T cells from PBMCs. Receptors originate from a human donor in good health.

The V call is TRBV24-1, the J call TRBJ2-1; TRBD2 aligns across 10 bases. The CDR3 totals 16 residues. Germline V gene lookup returns CDR1 KGHDR and CDR2 SFDVKD. Unmatched junction bases numbered 4, after V lost 4 bases and J lost 2 bases. The CDR3 here is CATSDSGTSAYNEQFF. The CDR3, as DNA: TGTGCCACCAGTGACTCCGGGACTAGCGCCTACAATGAGCAGTTCTTC.

The chain links TRBV20-1 to TRBJ2-1; 7 nucleotides line up with TRBD2. Germline V gene data show CDR1 as DFQATT and CDR2 as SNEGSKA (reference sequence). With V trimmed by 3 bases and J by 2 bases, 4 bases remained unmatched. The CDR3 has 14 residues. In DNA, the CDR3 is TGCAGTGCTAGGGCAGCGGGACCCTACAATGAGCAGTTCTTC. Encoded protein: CSARAAGPYNEQFF.

The rearrangement joins TRBV11-2 to TRBJ1-1; D is unclear. The CDR3 totals 15 residues. V was pared by 5 bases and J by 2 bases, with 15 bases between. CDR1 and CDR2 from the germline V gene are SGHAT and FQNNGV. Here the CDR3 DNA reads TGTGCCAGCAGCGCCGGGATCTCCGACAACACTGAAGCTTTCTTT. It is translated as CASSAGISDNTEAFF.

V usage is TRBV5-1 and J usage is TRBJ1-1, with D uncertain. The length of the CDR3 is 15 residues. Germline-derived CDR1 and CDR2 are SGHRS and YFSETQ. The V end was cut by 3 bases, the J end by 4 bases, with 16 bases between. CDR3 amino acids: CASSSNYWRSTEAFF. DNA of the CDR3: TGCGCCAGCAGCTCCAATTACTGGCGGAGCACTGAAGCTTTCTTT.

The V gene is TRBV5-4, the J gene TRBJ2-5; unclear D gene. Germline V lookup: CDR1 SGHNT, CDR2 YYREEE (reference sequence). CDR3 size: 15 residues. V lost 6 bases and J 2 bases, leaving 17 bases between the germline ends. CDR3 in DNA: TGTGCCAGCACCCGGGCGGCAGGAACTCAAGAGACCCAGTACTTC. It codes for CASTRAAGTQETQYF.

The chain combines TRBV12-3 or TRBV12-4 with TRBJ2-7; D ambiguous. Trimming pared 6 bases from V and 3 bases from J, leaving 9 bases between. The CDR3 runs to 12 residues. CDR3 sequence reads: CASSATVYEQYF. CDR3 coding DNA: TGTGCCAGCAGCGCCACAGTCTACGAGCAGTACTTC.

V usage is TRBV20-1 and J usage is TRBJ2-2; no firm D call. CDR3 length: 12 residues. The germline V gene encodes CDR1 DFQATT and CDR2 SNEGSKA (reference sequence). V was pared by 4 bases and J by 3 bases, with 6 bases between. The CDR3 nucleotides read TGCAGTGCTACGACGGACACCGGGGAGCTGTTTTTT. This sequence encodes CSATTDTGELFF.

J is TRBJ2-7 and V is TRBV5-1, with D maybe TRBD2 (5 bases). This CDR3 contains 14 residues. Deletions cut 5 bases from V and 2 bases from J, with 14 bases between. Germline loops: CDR1 SGHRS, CDR2 YFSETQ. The CDR3 nucleotides read TGCGCCAGCAGGGCAGTAGGGAGCCCCTACGAGCAGTACTTC. Amino acid sequence: CASRAVGSPYEQYF. The full variable domain, with the rest looked up from reference TRBV5-1 and TRBJ2-7, is KAGVTQTPRYLIKTRGQQVTLSCSPISGHRSVSWYQQTPGQGLQFLFEYFSETQRNKGNFPGRFSGRQFSNSRSEMNVSTLELGDSALYLCASRAVGSPYEQYFGPGTRLTVT.